The clone carrying this T cell receptor (beta chain) was seen only once. The sample comes from a study of T cell changes during pregnancy in multiple sclerosis. The CDR3 extends over 16 amino acids. The germline gives CDR1 MNHEY, CDR2 SMNVEV (reference sequence). Trimming took 6 bases from V and 7 from J; bases not matched to a gene: 17. Measured with immunoSEQ multiplex PCR; TCRdb has only the in-frame clones, and not every one. The sample lists 30,000 to 40,000 clones, roughly nine tenths occurring once. This chain joins TRBV27 and TRBJ1-2; 7 bases line up with TRBD1. Source: CD4+ T cells from peripheral blood mononuclear cells, taken after pregnancy. This receptor was taken from a female donor in good health, enrolled as a control in a pregnancy study. In DNA form, the CDR3 reads TGTGCCAGCAGCTCGCCAGTTAGGGGGCGCGATCGTGGCTACACCTTC. Its protein is CASSSPVRGRDRGYTF.